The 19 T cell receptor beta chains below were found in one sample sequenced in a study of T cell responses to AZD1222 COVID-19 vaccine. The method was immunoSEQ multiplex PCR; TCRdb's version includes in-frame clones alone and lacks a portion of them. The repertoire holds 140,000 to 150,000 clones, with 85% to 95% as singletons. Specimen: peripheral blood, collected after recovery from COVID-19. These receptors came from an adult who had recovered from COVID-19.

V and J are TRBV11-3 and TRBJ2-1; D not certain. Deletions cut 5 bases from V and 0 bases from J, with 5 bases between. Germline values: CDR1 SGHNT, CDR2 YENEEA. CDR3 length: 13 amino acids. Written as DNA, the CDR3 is TGTGCCAGCAGCCTGAGCTCCTACAATGAGCAGTTCTTC. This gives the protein CASSLSSYNEQFF.

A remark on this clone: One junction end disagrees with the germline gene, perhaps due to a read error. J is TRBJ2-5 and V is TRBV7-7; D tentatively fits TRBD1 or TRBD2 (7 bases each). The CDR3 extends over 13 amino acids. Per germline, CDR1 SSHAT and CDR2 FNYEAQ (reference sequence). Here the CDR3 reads CASSDREGETQYF. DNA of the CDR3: TGTGCTAGCAGCGACAGGGAGGGGGAGACCCAGTACTTC.

CDR3 in amino acids: CASSPYRDSNYGYTF. DNA of the CDR3: TGTGCCAGCTCACCCTACCGGGACAGTAACTATGGCTACACCTTC. The chain links TRBV18 to TRBJ1-2, with 7 nucleotides matching TRBD1. The CDR3 has 15 residues. V lost 3 bases to trimming and J lost 1 base; unmatched junction nucleotides: 5. CDR1 is KGHSH, CDR2 LQKENI, per germline.

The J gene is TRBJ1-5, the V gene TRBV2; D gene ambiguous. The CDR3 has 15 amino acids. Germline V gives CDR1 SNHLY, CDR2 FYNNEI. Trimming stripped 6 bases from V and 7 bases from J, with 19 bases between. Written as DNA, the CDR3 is TGTGCCAGCAGGCGATCGCCGGTCAGACCCCAGCCCCAGCATTTT. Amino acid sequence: CASRRSPVRPQPQHF. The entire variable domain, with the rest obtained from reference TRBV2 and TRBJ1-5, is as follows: EPEVTQTPSHQVTQMGQEVILRCVPISNHLYFYWYRQILGQKVEFLVSFYNNEISEKSEIFDDQFSVERPDGSNFTLKIRSTKLEDSAMYFCASRRSPVRPQPQHFGDGTRLSIL.

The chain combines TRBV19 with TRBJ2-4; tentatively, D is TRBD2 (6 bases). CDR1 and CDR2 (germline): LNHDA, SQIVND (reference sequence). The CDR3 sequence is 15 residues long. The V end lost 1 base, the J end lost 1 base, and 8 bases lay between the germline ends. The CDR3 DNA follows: TGTGCCAGTAGTATAGGTCTAGCGGCCAAAAACATTCAGTACTTC. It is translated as CASSIGLAAKNIQYF. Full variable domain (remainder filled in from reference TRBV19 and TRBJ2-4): DGGITQSPKYLFRKEGQNVTLSCEQNLNHDAMYWYRQDPGQGLRLIYYSQIVNDFQKGDIAEGYSVSREKKESFPLTVTSAQKNPTAFYLCASSIGLAAKNIQYFGAGTRLSVL.

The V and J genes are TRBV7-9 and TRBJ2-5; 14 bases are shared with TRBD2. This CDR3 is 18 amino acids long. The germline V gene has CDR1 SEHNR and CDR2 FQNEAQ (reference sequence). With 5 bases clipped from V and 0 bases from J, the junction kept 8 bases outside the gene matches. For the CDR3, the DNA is TGTGCCAGCAGCCCTCCCATGGGACTAGCGGGAGACCAAGAGACCCAGTACTTC. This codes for CASSPPMGLAGDQETQYF.

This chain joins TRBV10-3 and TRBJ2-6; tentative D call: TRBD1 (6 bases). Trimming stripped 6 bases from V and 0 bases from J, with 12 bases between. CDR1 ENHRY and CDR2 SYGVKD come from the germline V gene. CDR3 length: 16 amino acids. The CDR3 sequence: CAIRQGFGSGANVLTF. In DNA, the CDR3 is TGTGCCATCAGGCAGGGGTTTGGCTCTGGGGCCAACGTCCTGACTTTC.

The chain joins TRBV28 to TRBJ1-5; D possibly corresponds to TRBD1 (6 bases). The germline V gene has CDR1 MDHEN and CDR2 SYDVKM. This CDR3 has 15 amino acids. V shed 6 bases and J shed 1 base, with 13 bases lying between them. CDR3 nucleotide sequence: TGTGCCAGCAGCCCTACAGGGTACAGCAATCAGCCCCAGCATTTT. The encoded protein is CASSPTGYSNQPQHF.

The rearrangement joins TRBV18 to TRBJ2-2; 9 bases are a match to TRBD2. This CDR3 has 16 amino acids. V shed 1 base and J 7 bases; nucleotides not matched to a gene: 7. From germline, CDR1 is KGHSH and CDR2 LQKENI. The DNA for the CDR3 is TGTGCCAGCTCACCACTAGCGGGAGAAGCCTTCGGGGAGCTGTTTTTT. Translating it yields CASSPLAGEAFGELFF.

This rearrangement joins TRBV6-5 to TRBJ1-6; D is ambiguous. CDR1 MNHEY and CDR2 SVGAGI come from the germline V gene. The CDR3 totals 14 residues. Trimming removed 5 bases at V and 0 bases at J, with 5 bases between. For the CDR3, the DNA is TGTGCCAGCAGTACCAGCTCCTATAATTCACCCCTCCACTTT. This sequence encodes CASSTSSYNSPLHF.

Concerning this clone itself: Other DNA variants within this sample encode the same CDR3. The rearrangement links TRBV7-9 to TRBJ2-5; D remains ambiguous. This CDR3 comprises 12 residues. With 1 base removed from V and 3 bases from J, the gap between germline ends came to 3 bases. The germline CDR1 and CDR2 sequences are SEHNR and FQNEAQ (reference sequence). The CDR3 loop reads CASSLVEETQYF. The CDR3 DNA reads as TGTGCCAGCAGCTTAGTAGAAGAGACCCAGTACTTC.

The DNA for the CDR3 is TGTGCCAGCTCACCACGGGGACAGGGAAGGTGGCTACCCGCTAACTATGGCTACACCTTC. Translation: CASSPRGQGRWLPANYGYTF. The rearrangement uses TRBV18 and TRBJ1-2, with TRBD1 identical over 9 bases. This CDR3 spans 20 amino acids. Germline CDR1 reads KGHSH; CDR2 reads LQKENI. J lost 0 bases, V lost 1 base, and 15 bases had no gene match.

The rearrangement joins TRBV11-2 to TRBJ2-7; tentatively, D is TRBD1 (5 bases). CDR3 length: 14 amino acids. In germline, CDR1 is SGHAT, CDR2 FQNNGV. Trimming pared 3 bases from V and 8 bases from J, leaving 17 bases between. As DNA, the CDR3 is TGTGCCAGCAGCTTGGGGCCTTCCTCGGGCAAGCAGTACTTC. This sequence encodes CASSLGPSSGKQYF.

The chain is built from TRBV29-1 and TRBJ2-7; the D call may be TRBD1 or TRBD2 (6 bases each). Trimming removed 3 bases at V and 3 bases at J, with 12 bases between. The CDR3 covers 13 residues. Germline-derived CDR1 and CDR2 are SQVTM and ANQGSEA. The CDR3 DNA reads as TGCAGCGTTGAGGGGGGCCAGTTCTACGAGCAGTACTTC. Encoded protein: CSVEGGQFYEQYF.

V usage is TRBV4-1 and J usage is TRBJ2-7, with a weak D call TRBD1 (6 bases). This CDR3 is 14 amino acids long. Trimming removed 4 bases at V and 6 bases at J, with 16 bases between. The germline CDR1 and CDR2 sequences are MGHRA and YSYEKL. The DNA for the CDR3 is TGCGCCAGCAGCCTCCGGGACAATCATCTCGAGCAGTACTTC. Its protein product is CASSLRDNHLEQYF.

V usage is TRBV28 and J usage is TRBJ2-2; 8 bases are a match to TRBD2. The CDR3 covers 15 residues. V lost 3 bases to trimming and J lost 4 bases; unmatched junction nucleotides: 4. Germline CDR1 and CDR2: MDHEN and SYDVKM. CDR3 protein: CASSFPLAATGELFF. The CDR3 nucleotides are TGTGCCAGCAGTTTTCCACTAGCGGCCACCGGGGAGCTGTTTTTT.

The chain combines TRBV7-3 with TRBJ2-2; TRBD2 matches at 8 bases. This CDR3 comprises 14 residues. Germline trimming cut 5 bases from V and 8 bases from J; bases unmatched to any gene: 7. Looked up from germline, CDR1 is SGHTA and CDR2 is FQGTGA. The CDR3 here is CASSPREGRGELFF. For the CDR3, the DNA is TGTGCCAGCAGCCCCCGGGAGGGCCGAGGGGAGCTGTTTTTT. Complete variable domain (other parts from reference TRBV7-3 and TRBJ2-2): GAGVSQTPSNKVTEKGKYVELRCDPISGHTALYWYRQSLGQGPEFLIYFQGTGAADDSGLPNDRFFAVRPEGSVSTLKIQRTERGDSAVYLCASSPREGRGELFFGEGSRLTVL.

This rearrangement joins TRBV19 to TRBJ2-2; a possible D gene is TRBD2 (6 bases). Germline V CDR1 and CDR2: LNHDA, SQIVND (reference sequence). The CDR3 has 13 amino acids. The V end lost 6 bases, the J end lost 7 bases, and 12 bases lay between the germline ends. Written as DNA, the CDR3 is TGTGCCAGTAGGGGACTTAACCGCGGGGAGCTGTTTTTT. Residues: CASRGLNRGELFF.

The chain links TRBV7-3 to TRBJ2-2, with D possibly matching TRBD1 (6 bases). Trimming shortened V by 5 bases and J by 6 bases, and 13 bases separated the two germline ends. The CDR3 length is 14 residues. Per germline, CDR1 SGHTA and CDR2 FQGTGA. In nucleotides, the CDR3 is TGTGCCAGCAGCCGTACACAGGGCTCCGGGGAGCTGTTTTTT. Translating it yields CASSRTQGSGELFF.